This TCR beta chain was identified during a study of T cells after yellow fever vaccination. Study information: Libraries from low-cell-number fractions were prepared with the SMART-Seq v4 Ultra Low Input RNA kit. Study conclusions and caveats: The CD4 and CD8 compartments had a small share of their clonotypes in common. The booster saw the reappearance of most primary-vaccination clones (approximately 97% CD4, 80% to 90% CD8).

Ten or more counts support this clonotype. Antigen specificity is unknown. The CDR3 is 18 residues long. Germline CDR1 reads SGHVS; CDR2 reads FQNEAQ. Trimming removed 2 bases from V and 0 bases from J; junction bases left unmatched: 7. Conversion of TCR transcripts into cDNA relied on 5'RACE template switching, which added a universal primer site and UMIs. TCRdb ran MiXCR on the 5' RACE reads and lists one entry per CDR3 protein. Of 300,000 to 350,000 distinct CDR3 sequences listed, approximately 4.2% are singletons. This TCR was recovered from a man aged 18 to 35 who received the YFV17D yellow fever vaccine. Sequencing was performed on PBMCs, taken 5 days after the yellow fever booster vaccination. J is TRBJ2-7 and V is TRBV7-8; 13 nucleotides match TRBD2. This CDR3 reads CASSLFRLAGGPSYEQYF. For the CDR3, the DNA is TGTGCCAGCAGCTTATTCCGACTAGCGGGGGGTCCCTCCTACGAGCAGTACTTC.